This T cell receptor (beta chain) was sequenced for a study of T cell repertoires in cytomegalovirus infection. Study-level information: In the study, CMV epitopes included recently identified HLA-C-restricted and well-studied HLA-B-restricted ones.

Study outcomes and limitations: HLA-C-restricted CMV clonotypes gave the most frequent clonotype in two of eight donors.

Germline CDR1 is SQVTM and CDR2 is ANQGSEA. The J segment lost 3 bases and the V segment lost 6 bases, leaving 6 bases of the junction unmatched. The CDR3 extends over 13 amino acids. A word on this clonotype: The target antigen is unknown.

One entry per CDR3 protein results from TCRdb running MiXCR on the reads. The sample lists about 480,000 distinct CDR3 sequences; around 35% were seen once. The clonotype was recovered from a human donor in good health (CMV status not recorded). Some clones in this sample may be carry-over from other donors' samples. V usage is TRBV29-1 and J usage is TRBJ2-7, with TRBD1 identical over 9 bases. The sample consisted of cultured PBMCs, taken from culture after CMV antigen stimulation. The CDR3 DNA sequence: TGCAGCGTGTCCGGGACAGGGATCTACGAGCAGTACTTC. Its protein product is CSVSGTGIYEQYF.